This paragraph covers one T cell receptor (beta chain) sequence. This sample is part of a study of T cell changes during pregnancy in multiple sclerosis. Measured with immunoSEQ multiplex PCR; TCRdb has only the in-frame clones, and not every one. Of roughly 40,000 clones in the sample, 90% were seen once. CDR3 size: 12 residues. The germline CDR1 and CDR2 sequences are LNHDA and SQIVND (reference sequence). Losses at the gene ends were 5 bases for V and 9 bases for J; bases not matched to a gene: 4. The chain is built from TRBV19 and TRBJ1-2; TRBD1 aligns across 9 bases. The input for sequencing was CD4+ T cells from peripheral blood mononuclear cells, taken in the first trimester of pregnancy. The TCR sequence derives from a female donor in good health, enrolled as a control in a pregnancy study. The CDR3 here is CASSGQGIRYTF. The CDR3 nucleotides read TGTGCCAGTAGTGGACAGGGGATTCGCTACACCTTC.